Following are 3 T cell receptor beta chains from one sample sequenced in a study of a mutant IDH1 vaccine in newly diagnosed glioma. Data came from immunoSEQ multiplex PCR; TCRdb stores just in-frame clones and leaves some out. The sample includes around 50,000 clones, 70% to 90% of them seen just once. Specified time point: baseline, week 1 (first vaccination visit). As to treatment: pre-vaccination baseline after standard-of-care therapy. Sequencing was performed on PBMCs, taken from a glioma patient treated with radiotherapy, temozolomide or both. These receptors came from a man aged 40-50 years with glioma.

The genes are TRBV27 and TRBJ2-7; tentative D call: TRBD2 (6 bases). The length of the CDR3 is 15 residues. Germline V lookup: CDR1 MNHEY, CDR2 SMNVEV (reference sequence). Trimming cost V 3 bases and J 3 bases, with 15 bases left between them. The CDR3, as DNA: TGTGCCAGCAGTTTTGGGGCGAGCGGGCGCTACGAGCAGTACTTC. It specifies CASSFGASGRYEQYF.

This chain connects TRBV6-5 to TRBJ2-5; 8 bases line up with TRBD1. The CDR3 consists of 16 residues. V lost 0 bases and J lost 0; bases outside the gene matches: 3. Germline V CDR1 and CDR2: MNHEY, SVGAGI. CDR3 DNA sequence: TGTGCCAGCAGTTACTCGATACAGGGGGACCAAGAGACCCAGTACTTC. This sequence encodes CASSYSIQGDQETQYF.

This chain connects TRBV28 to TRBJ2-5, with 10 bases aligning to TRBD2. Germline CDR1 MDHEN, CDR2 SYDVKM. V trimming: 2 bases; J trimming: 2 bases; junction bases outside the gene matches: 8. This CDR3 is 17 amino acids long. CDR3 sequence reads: CASSLTPGLAVQETQYF. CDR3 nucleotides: TGTGCCAGCAGTTTAACCCCCGGACTAGCGGTACAAGAGACCCAGTACTTC.